This T cell receptor beta chain is from a study of blood T cell repertoires in COVID-19. For the study at large: Sites in the United States, Italy and Spain provided acute and convalescent COVID-19 samples. From T cells, B-cell-depleted T cells, or PBMCs came the material, which was cDNA or gDNA.

This clone was found once. In the original processing: It was from reference gene primer amplification that nucleated cell counts were estimated. The data were produced by immunoSEQ multiplex PCR, yet TCRdb's version contains in-frame clones alone and is incomplete. V and J calls and clone size are given by that table; D and trimming were obtained from the DNA. Of some 220,000 clones in the sample, roughly 81% were seen once. The CDR3 sequence is 14 residues long. Trimming cost V 7 bases and J 0 bases, with 10 bases left between them. Germline V gene sequence: CDR1 KGHDR, CDR2 SFDVKD. The chain joins TRBV24-1 to TRBJ2-3, with D possibly matching TRBD2 (5 bases). Source material: peripheral blood. The sequence was collected from a man aged 45-65 years with acute or convalescent COVID-19. The CDR3 protein is CATRGAISTDTQYF. Here the CDR3 DNA reads TGTGCCACCAGGGGAGCAATTAGCACAGATACGCAGTATTTT.